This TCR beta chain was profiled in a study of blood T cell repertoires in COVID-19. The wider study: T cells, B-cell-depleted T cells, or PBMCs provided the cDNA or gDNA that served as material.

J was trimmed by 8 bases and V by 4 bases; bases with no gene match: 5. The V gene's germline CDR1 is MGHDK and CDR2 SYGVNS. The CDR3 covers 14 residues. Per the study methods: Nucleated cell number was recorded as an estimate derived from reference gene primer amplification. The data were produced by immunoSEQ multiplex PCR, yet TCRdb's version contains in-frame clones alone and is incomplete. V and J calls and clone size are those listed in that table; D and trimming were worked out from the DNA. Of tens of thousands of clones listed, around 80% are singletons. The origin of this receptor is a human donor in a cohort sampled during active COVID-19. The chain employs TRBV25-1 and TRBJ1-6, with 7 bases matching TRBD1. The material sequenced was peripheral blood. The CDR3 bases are TGTGCCAGCAGTGTAACAGGGGCGGATTCACCCCTCCACTTT. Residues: CASSVTGADSPLHF.